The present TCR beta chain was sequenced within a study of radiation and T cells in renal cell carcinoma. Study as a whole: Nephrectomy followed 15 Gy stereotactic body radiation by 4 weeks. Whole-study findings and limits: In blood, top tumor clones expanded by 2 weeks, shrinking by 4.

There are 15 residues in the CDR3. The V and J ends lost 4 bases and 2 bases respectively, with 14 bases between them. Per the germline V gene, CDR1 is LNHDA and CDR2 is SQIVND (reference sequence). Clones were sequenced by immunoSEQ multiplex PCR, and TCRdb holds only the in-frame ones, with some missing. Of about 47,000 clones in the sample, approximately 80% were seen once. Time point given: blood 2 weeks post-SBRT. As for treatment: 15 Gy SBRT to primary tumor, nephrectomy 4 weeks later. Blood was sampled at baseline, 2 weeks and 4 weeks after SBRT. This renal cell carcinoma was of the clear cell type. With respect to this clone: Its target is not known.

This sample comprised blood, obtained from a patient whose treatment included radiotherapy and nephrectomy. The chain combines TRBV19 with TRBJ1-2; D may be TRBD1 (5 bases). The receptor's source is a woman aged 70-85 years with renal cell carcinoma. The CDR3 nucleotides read TGTGCCAGTAGTAAGTCCGAACAGGCAAACTATGGCTACACCTTC. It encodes CASSKSEQANYGYTF.